This is a list of T cell receptor beta chains from one sample in a study of blood T cells in healthy people across ages. Each CDR3 protein gets one entry after TCRdb re-called the 5' RACE reads with MiXCR. This table holds around 1.7 million distinct CDR3 sequences, over 25% found once. The sample comprised blood. The receptors here all came from a woman younger than 45 in good health. Both conserved end residues are part of each CDR3. Each record gives: clone size, V gene, D gene, J gene, CDR3 protein, CDR3 DNA. D genes are given only for firm matches. Clone size, where shown, is once, few, many, or a class for clones that have expanded.

clone size: -
V gene: TRBV19
D gene: -
J gene: TRBJ2-7
CDR3 protein: CASSSRGSYNEQYF
CDR3 DNA: TGTGCCAGTAGTTCACGGGGCTCCTACAATGAGCAGTACTTC

clone size: -
V gene: TRBV5-6
D gene: -
J gene: TRBJ2-3
CDR3 protein: CASSHRESTDTQYF
CDR3 DNA: TGTGCCAGCAGTCACAGGGAGTCCACAGATACGCAGTATTTT

clone size: -
V gene: TRBV20-1
D gene: -
J gene: TRBJ2-7
CDR3 protein: CSATPGLEINEQYF
CDR3 DNA: TGCAGTGCCACCCCGGGGCTAGAGATAAATGAGCAGTACTTC

clone size: -
V gene: TRBV20-1
D gene: -
J gene: TRBJ2-1
CDR3 protein: CSAGSLATAREQFF
CDR3 DNA: TGCAGTGCTGGGTCGCTGGCCACGGCGCGGGAGCAGTTCTTC

clone size: few
V gene: TRBV12-3/TRBV12-4
D gene: TRBD1
J gene: TRBJ2-5
CDR3 protein: CTSSPGTGEPQYF
CDR3 DNA: TGTACCAGCAGCCCAGGGACAGGGGAGCCCCAGTACTTC

clone size: -
V gene: TRBV20-1
D gene: TRBD1
J gene: TRBJ2-3
CDR3 protein: CSALEAGGPDTQYF
CDR3 DNA: TGCAGTGCCCTCGAGGCAGGGGGCCCAGATACGCAGTATTTT

clone size: -
V gene: TRBV12-3/TRBV12-4
D gene: -
J gene: TRBJ1-3
CDR3 protein: CASKQEGLGNTIYF
CDR3 DNA: TGTGCCAGCAAACAGGAGGGGCTTGGAAACACCATATATTTT

clone size: -
V gene: TRBV20-1
D gene: TRBD2
J gene: TRBJ2-5
CDR3 protein: CSASSTSGTDNEQYF
CDR3 DNA: TGCAGTGCTTCCTCGACTAGCGGGACCGACAATGAGCAGTACTTC

clone size: few
V gene: TRBV18
D gene: -
J gene: TRBJ2-3
CDR3 protein: CASSPPFHPMEDTDTQYF
CDR3 DNA: TGTGCCAGCTCACCCCCTTTCCACCCAATGGAGGACACAGATACGCAGTATTTT

clone size: -
V gene: TRBV5-1
D gene: TRBD1
J gene: TRBJ1-1
CDR3 protein: CASSTTTGGTEAFF
CDR3 DNA: TGCGCCAGCAGCACGACTACAGGGGGCACTGAAGCTTTCTTT